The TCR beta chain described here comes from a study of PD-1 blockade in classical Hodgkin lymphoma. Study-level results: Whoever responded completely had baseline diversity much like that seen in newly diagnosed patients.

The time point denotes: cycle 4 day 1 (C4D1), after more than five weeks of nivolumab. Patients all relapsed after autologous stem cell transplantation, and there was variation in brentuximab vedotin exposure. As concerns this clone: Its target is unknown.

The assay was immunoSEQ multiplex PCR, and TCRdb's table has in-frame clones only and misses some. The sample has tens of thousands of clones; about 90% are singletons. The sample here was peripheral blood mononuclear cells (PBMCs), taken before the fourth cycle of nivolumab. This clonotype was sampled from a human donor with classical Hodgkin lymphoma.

This chain's CDR3 is CASSWGAGNTIYF. CDR3 DNA sequence: TGTGCCAGCAGCTGGGGTGCTGGAAACACCATATATTTT. The chain is built from TRBV5-8 and TRBJ1-3; D is undetermined. Looked up from germline, CDR1 is SGHTS and CDR2 is YDEGEE. V dropped 3 bases and J dropped 2 bases, with 6 bases sitting between them. The CDR3 is made up of 13 amino acids.